This TCR beta chain emerged from a study of patients and donors after allogeneic stem cell transplantation. TCRdb used MiXCR to reprocess the RT-PCR reads, holding one entry per CDR3 protein. In the table there are about 200,000 distinct CDR3 sequences, around two fifths of which are singletons. V lost 3 bases, J lost 3 bases, and 4 bases stayed unmatched. The CDR3 consists of 14 residues. Germline V CDR1 and CDR2: SGHRS, YFSETQ. The receptor comes from a human donor who was either an allogeneic HSCT recipient or a stem cell or donor lymphocyte infusion donor (not recorded which). It is not recorded whose cells these are; they may come from a transplant donor. Sequencing was performed on blood, either unsorted or a sorted T cell fraction (not recorded which). The V and J genes are TRBV5-1 and TRBJ2-3; 7 nucleotides match TRBD1. This CDR3 is CASSSPQGTDTQYF. The CDR3 nucleotides read TGCGCCAGCAGCTCCCCACAGGGGACAGATACGCAGTATTTT.